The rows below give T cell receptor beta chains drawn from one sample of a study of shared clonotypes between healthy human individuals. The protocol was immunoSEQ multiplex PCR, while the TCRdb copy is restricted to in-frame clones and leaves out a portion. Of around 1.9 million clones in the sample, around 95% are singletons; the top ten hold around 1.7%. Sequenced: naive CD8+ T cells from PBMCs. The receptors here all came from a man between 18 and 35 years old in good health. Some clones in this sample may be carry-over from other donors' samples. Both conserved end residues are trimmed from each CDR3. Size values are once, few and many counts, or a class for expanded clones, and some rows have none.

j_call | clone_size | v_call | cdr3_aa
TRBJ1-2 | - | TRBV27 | ASRQILQGRGGYT
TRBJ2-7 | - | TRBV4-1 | ASSQGVHGGDMFYEQY
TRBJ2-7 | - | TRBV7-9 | ASSYTRSSYEQY
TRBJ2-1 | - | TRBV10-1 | ASSVWIGSGSLDEQF
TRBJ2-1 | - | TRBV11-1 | ASSSTSMSSYNEQF
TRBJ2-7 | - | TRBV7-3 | ASRSGQGPYEQY
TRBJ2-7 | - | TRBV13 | ASMDFRTSGTYEQY
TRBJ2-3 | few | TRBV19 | ASMGDRGRDTQY
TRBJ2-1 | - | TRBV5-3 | ARSLGGYNEQF
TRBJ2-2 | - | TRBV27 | ASSLRLAGATGELF
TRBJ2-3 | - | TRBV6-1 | ASSWEYDTDTQY